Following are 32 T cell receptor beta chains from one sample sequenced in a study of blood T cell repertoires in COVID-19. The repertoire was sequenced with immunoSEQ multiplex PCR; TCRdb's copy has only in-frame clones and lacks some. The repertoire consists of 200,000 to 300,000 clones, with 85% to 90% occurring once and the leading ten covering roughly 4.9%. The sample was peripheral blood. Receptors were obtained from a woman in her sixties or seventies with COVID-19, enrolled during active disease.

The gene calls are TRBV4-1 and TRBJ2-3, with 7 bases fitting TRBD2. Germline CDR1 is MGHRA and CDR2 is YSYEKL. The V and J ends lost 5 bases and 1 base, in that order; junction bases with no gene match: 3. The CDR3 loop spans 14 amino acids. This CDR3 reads CASSKGGGTDTQYF. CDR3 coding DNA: TGCGCCAGCAGCAAGGGAGGGGGCACAGATACGCAGTATTTT.

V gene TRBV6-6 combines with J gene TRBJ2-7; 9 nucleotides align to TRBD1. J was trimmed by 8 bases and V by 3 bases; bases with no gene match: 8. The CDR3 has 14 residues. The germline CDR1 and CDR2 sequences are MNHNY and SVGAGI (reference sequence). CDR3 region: CASSYPGQGVQQYF. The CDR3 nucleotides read TGTGCCAGCAGTTATCCGGGACAGGGAGTTCAGCAGTACTTC.

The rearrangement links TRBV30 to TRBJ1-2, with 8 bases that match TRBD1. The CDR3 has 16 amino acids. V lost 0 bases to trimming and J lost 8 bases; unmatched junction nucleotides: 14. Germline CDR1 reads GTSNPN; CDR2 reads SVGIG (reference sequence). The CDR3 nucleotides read TGTGCCTGGAGTGTAAGAGGGGCCCAGGGGGCGCAGGGCTACACCTTC. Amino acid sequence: CAWSVRGAQGAQGYTF. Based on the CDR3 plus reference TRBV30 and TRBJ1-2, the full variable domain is SQTIHQWPATLVQPVGSPLSLECTVEGTSNPNLYWYRQAAGRGLQLLFYSVGIGQISSEVPQNLSASRPQDRQFILSSKKLLLSDSGFYLCAWSVRGAQGAQGYTFGSGTRLTVV.

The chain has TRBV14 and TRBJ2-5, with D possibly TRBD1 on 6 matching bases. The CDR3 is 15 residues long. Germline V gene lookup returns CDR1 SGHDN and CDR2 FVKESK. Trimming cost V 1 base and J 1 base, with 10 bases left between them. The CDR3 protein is CASSQVGQSQETQYF. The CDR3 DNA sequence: TGTGCCAGCAGCCAAGTGGGACAAAGCCAAGAGACCCAGTACTTC.

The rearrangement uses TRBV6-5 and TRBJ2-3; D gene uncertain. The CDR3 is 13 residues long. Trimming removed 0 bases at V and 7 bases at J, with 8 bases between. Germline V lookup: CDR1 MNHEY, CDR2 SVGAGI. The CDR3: CASSYSNSYTQYF. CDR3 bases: TGTGCCAGCAGTTACTCCAACAGTTATACGCAGTATTTT.

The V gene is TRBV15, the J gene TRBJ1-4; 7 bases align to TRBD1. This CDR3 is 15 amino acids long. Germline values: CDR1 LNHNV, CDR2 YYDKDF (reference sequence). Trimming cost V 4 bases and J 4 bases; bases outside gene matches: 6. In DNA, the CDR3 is TGTGCCACCAGCACCACGACAGGGATTAATGAAAAACTGTTTTTT. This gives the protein CATSTTTGINEKLFF.

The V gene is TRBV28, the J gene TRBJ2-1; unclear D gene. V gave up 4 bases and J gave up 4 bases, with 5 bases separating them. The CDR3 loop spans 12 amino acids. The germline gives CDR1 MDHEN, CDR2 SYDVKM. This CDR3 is CASSSTYNEQFF. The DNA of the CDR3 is TGTGCCAGCAGTTCCACTTACAATGAGCAGTTCTTC.

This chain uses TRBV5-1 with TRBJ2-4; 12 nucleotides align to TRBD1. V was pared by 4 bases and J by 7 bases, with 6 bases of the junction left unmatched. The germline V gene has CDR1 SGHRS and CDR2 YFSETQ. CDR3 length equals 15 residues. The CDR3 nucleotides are TGCGCCAGCAGCAACCCCGGGACAGGGGGCAACATTCAGTACTTC. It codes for CASSNPGTGGNIQYF.

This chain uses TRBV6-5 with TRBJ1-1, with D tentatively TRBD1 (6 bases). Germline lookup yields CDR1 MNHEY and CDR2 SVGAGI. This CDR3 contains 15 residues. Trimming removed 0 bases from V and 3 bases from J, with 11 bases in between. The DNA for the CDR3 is TGTGCCAGCAGTTACTCGATCCAGGGGCACACTGAAGCTTTCTTT. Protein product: CASSYSIQGHTEAFF.

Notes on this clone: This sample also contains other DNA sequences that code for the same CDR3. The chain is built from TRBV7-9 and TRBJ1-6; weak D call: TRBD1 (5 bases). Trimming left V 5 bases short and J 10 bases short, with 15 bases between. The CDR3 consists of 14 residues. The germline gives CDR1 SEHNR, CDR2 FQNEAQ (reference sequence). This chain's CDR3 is CASSLQGGGSPLHF. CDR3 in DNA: TGTGCCAGCAGCCTTCAGGGTGGTGGATCACCCCTCCACTTT.

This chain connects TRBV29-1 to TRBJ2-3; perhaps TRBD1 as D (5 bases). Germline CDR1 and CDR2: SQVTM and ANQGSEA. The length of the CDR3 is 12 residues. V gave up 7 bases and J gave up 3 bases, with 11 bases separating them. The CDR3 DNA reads TGCAGCGCCCTCCGACAGACAGATACGCAGTATTTT. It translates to CSALRQTDTQYF.

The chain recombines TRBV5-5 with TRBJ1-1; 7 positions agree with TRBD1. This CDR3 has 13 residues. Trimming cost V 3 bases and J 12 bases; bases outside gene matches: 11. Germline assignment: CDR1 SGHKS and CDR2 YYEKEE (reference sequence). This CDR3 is CASSSTGSLRSFF. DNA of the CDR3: TGTGCCAGCAGCTCGACAGGGTCGCTCAGGTCTTTCTTT.

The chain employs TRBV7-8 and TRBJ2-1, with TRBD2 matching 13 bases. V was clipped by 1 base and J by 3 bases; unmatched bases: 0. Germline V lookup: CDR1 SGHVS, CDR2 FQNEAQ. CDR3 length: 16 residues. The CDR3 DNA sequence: TGTGCCAGCAGCTTAGGACTAGCGGGAGGCTACAATGAGCAGTTCTTC. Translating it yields CASSLGLAGGYNEQFF. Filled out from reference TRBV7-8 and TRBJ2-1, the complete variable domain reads GAGVSQSPRYKVAKRGQDVALRCDPISGHVSLFWYQQALGQGPEFLTYFQNEAQLDKSGLPSDRFFAERPEGSVSTLKIQRTQQEDSAVYLCASSLGLAGGYNEQFFGPGTRLTVL.

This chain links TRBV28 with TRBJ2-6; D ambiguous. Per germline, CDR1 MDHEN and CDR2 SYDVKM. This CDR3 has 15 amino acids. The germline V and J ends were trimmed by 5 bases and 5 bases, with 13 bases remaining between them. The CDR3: CASSLQVSRANVLTF. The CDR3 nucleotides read TGTGCCAGCAGTCTCCAGGTCTCCCGGGCCAACGTCCTGACTTTC.

In nucleotides, the CDR3 is TGTGCCAGCAGCTCCAACCCCGGGACAGGGCGAAACACCATATATTTT. Its translation: CASSSNPGTGRNTIYF. This chain connects TRBV7-6 to TRBJ1-3; 9 nucleotides agree with TRBD1. The germline gives CDR1 SGHVS, CDR2 FNYEAQ. The CDR3 is 16 amino acids. The V and J ends lost 4 bases and 5 bases, in that order; junction bases with no gene match: 9.

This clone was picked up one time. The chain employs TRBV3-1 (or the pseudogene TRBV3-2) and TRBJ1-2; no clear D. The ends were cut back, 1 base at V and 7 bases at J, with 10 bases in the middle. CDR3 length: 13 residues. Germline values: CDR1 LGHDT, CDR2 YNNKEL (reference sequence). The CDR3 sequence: CASSQVVGGGYTF. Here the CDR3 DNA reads TGTGCCAGCAGCCAAGTGGTGGGAGGTGGCTACACCTTC.

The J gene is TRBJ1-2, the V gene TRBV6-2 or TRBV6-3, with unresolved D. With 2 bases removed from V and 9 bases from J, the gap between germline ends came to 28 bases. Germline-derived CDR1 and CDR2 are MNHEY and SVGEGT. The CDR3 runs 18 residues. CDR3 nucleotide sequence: TGTGCCAGCAGTTACAGCACATCGGGTCAAGCGTTCCCTTATAGCTACACCTTC. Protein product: CASSYSTSGQAFPYSYTF.

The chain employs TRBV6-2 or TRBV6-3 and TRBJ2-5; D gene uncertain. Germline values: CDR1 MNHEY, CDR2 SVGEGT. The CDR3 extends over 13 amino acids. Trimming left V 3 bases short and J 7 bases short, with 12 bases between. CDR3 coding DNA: TGTGCCAGCAGTTATAAAGGAGACTTGACCCAGTACTTC. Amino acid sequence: CASSYKGDLTQYF.

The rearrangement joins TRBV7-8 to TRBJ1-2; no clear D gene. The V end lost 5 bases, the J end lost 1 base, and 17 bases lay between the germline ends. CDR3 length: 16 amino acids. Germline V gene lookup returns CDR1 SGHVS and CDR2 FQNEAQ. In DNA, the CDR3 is TGTGCCAGCAGCATCACCAGGATAACTCGTAACTATGGCTACACCTTC. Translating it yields CASSITRITRNYGYTF.

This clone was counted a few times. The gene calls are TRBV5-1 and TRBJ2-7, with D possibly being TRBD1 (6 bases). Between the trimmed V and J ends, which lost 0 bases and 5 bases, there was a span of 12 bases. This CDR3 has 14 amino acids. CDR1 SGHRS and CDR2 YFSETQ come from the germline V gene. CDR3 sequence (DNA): TGCGCCAGCAGCTTGGGGGGGCTAGGCGACGAGCAGTACTTC. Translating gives CASSLGGLGDEQYF.

CDR3 nucleotide sequence: TGTGCCAGCAGTCCTCGGAGCGGGAACCTCCGCACAGATACGCAGTATTTT. It encodes CASSPRSGNLRTDTQYF. The genes are TRBV7-3 and TRBJ2-3; 7 positions agree with TRBD2. The CDR3 spans 17 residues. Germline trimming cut 6 bases from V and 1 base from J; bases unmatched to any gene: 13. Germline loops: CDR1 SGHTA, CDR2 FQGTGA.

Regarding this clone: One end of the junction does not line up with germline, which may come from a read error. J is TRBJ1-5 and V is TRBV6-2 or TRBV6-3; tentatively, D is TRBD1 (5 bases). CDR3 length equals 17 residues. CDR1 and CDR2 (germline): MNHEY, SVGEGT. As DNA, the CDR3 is TGTGCCAGCAGCTACTCGGCCTGGCAGGGAAATAGTCAGCCCCAGCATTTT. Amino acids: CASSYSAWQGNSQPQHF.

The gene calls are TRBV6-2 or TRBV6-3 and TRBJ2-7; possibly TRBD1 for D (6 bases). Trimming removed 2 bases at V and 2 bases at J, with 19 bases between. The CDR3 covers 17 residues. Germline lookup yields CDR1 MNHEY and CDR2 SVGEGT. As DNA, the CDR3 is TGTGCCAGCAGTTACGCCCAACAGGGTCTAACTACCTACGAGCAGTACTTC. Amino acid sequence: CASSYAQQGLTTYEQYF.

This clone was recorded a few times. The CDR3 nucleotides are TGTGCCAGCAGTTTGGCCGGACAGGGAAGGACGAATTCACCCCTCCACTTT. It codes for CASSLAGQGRTNSPLHF. V gene TRBV28 combines with J gene TRBJ1-6, with 8 bases fitting TRBD1. CDR3 length: 17 amino acids. From germline, CDR1 is MDHEN and CDR2 SYDVKM. With 3 bases clipped from V and 7 bases from J, the junction kept 11 bases outside the gene matches.

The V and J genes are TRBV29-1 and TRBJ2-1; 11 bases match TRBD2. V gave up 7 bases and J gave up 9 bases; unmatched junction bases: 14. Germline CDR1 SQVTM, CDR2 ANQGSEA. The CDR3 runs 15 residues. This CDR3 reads CSATVVAGGPVEQFF. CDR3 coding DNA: TGCAGCGCCACCGTGGTAGCGGGAGGGCCGGTTGAGCAGTTCTTC.

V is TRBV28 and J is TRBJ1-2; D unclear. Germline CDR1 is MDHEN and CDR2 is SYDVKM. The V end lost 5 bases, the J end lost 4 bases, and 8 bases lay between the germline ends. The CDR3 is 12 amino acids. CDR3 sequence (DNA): TGTGCCAGCAGTCCTTCGGTCTATGGCTACACCTTC. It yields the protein CASSPSVYGYTF.

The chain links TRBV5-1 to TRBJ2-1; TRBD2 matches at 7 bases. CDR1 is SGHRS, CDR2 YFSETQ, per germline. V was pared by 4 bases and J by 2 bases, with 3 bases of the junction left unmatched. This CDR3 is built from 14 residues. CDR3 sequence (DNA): TGCGCCAGCAGCCCCGGGACTACCTACAATGAGCAGTTCTTC. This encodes CASSPGTTYNEQFF.

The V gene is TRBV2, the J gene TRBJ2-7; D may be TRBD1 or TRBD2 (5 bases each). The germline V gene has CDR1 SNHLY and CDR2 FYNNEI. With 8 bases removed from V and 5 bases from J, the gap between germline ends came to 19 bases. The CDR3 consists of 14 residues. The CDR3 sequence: CASREGQGNHEQYF. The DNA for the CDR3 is TGTGCCAGCCGGGAAGGGCAGGGTAACCACGAGCAGTACTTC.

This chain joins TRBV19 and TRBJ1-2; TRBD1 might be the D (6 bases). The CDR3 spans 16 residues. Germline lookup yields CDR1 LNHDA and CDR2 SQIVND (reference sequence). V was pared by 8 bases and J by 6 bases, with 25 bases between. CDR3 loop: CASRPSDSGKFDGYTF. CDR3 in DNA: TGTGCCAGTCGACCGTCGGACAGTGGGAAATTTGATGGCTACACCTTC.

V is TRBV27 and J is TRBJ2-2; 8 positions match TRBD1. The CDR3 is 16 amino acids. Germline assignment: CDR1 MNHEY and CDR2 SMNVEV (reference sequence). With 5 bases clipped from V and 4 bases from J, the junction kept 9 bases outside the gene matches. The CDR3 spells CASSQDRGGLTGELFF. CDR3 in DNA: TGTGCCAGCAGTCAAGACAGGGGCGGTCTCACCGGGGAGCTGTTTTTT.

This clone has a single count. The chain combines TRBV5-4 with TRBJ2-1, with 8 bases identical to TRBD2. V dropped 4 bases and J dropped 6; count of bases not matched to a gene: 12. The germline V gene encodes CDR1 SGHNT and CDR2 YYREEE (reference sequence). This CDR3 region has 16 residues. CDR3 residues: CASSHLKRREVNEQFF. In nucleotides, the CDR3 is TGTGCCAGCAGCCACCTAAAACGGCGGGAGGTCAATGAGCAGTTCTTC.

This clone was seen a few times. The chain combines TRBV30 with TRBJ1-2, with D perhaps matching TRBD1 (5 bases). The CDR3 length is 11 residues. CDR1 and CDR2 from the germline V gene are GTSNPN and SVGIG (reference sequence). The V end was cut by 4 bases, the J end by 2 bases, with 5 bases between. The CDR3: CAWTGNYGYTF. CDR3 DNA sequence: TGTGCCTGGACAGGGAACTATGGCTACACCTTC.